Below, 14 T cell receptor beta chains from the same sample are listed, as sequenced in a study of blood T cell repertoires in COVID-19 (dated by TCRdb to the early 2020s). The receptor library was made with the immunoSEQ multiplex PCR assay. TCRdb re-hosts the immuneACCESS table, in-frame sequences only. Its copies lack some clones; in the studies checked, an unresolved V gene accounts for under half of them, and the cause for the rest is not known. The sample table shows around 68,000 clones, and approximately 91% are seen once. The ten largest clonotypes hold approximately 1.6% of the sample. What was sequenced was peripheral blood. These TCRs come from a human donor in a cohort sampled during active COVID-19.

This clone occurred once. The chain carries TRBV6-5 and TRBJ2-1; 8 nucleotides match TRBD2. With 6 bases clipped from V and 4 bases from J, the junction kept 5 bases outside the gene matches. CDR3 length: 14 residues. The germline CDR1 and CDR2 sequences are MNHEY and SVGAGI. The CDR3 region has the DNA TGTGCCAGCAGCCCGGGACTAGATTACAATGAGCAGTTCTTC. Translation gives CASSPGLDYNEQFF.

This chain links TRBV11-2 with TRBJ2-3, with D perhaps TRBD1 (6 bases). The germline gives CDR1 SGHAT, CDR2 FQNNGV. V was cut by 1 base and J by 5 bases, with 13 bases left in between. This CDR3 is built from 15 residues. The CDR3 nucleotides read TGTGCCAGCAGCTTAGTACAGGGTCGTCGAGATACGCAGTATTTT. The encoded protein is CASSLVQGRRDTQYF.

V usage is TRBV10-3 and J usage is TRBJ2-6, with 12 bases identical to TRBD1. The junction had 7 bases not matched to a gene; V was cut back by 5 bases and J by 2 bases. Germline V gives CDR1 ENHRY, CDR2 SYGVKD. The CDR3 totals 18 residues. CDR3 protein: CAISRDRGLSAGANVLTF. Written as DNA, the CDR3 is TGTGCCATCAGTCGGGACAGGGGGCTTTCGGCTGGGGCCAACGTCCTGACTTTC.

The genes are TRBV5-6 and TRBJ1-1, with D possibly being TRBD1 (5 bases). The V and J ends lost 4 bases and 1 base respectively, with 11 bases between them. CDR3 length: 14 residues. Germline V CDR1 and CDR2: SGHDT, YYEEEE. The chain's CDR3 is CASSKRGGNTEAFF. In DNA, the CDR3 is TGTGCCAGCAGCAAGAGGGGAGGGAACACTGAAGCTTTCTTT. Full variable domain (outside the CDR3, taken from reference TRBV5-6 and TRBJ1-1): DAGVTQSPTHLIKTRGQQVTLRCSPKSGHDTVSWYQQALGQGPQFIFQYYEEEERQRGNFPDRFSGHQFPNYSSELNVNALLLGDSALYLCASSKRGGNTEAFFGQGTRLTVV.

This rearrangement joins TRBV7-2 to TRBJ1-3; D is uncertain. Germline V CDR1 and CDR2: SGHTA, FQGNSA. The CDR3 is 17 residues long. V shed 0 bases and J shed 0 bases, with 12 bases lying between them. The CDR3 DNA follows: TGTGCCAGCAGCTTAGCGGCGGTTTTGAGCTCTGGAAACACCATATATTTT. This gives the protein CASSLAAVLSSGNTIYF.

V is TRBV29-1 and J is TRBJ2-3; 8 nucleotides match TRBD2. The CDR3 is 16 residues long. Germline CDR1 SQVTM, CDR2 ANQGSEA. The J segment lost 4 bases and the V segment lost 3 bases, leaving 12 bases of the junction unmatched. CDR3 loop: CSVEVSGLADPDTQYF. The CDR3 coding sequence is TGCAGCGTTGAGGTCTCAGGACTAGCTGACCCAGATACGCAGTATTTT.

The V call is TRBV13, the J call TRBJ1-5, with D uncertain. V lost 0 bases to trimming and J lost 3 bases, with 6 bases between them. Germline-derived CDR1 and CDR2 are PRHDT and FYEKMQ (reference sequence). This CDR3 is 14 amino acids long. The CDR3 nucleotides are TGTGCCAGCAGCTTAGGGCCAGACAATCAGCCCCAGCATTTT. This sequence encodes CASSLGPDNQPQHF.

V usage is TRBV5-8 and J usage is TRBJ1-1; D is undetermined. The CDR3 runs 12 residues. The V gene's germline CDR1 is SGHTS and CDR2 YDEGEE. V was clipped by 4 bases and J by 11 bases, with 15 bases between them. CDR3 sequence: CASSEGNPRAFF. CDR3 in DNA: TGTGCCAGCAGCGAGGGCAACCCGCGGGCTTTCTTT. Using reference TRBV5-8 and TRBJ1-1 for the parts outside the CDR3, the full variable domain is EAGVTQSPTHLIKTRGQQATLRCSPISGHTSVYWYQQALGLGLQFLLWYDEGEERNRGNFPPRFSGRQFPNYSSELNVNALELEDSALYLCASSEGNPRAFFGQGTRLTVV.

This sequence joins TRBV19 and TRBJ2-3, with 7 bases matching TRBD1. The V gene end was trimmed by 2 bases and the J gene end by 1 base; junction bases not matched to a gene: 9. Germline CDR1 reads LNHDA; CDR2 reads SQIVND (reference sequence). The CDR3 is 17 residues long. The CDR3 protein is CASSISPTGDGTDTQYF. As DNA, the CDR3 is TGTGCCAGTAGTATAAGCCCCACAGGGGATGGCACAGATACGCAGTATTTT.

J is TRBJ2-5 and V is TRBV7-3; D ambiguous. Trimming pared 0 bases from V and 2 bases from J, leaving 19 bases between. This CDR3 is built from 18 residues. Germline V lookup: CDR1 SGHTA, CDR2 FQGTGA. The CDR3 loop is CASSLTALDPRVQETQYF. In DNA, the CDR3 is TGTGCCAGCAGCTTAACGGCTCTAGACCCACGGGTACAAGAGACCCAGTACTTC. Filled out from reference TRBV7-3 and TRBJ2-5, the complete variable domain reads GAGVSQTPSNKVTEKGKYVELRCDPISGHTALYWYRQSLGQGPEFLIYFQGTGAADDSGLPNDRFFAVRPEGSVSTLKIQRTERGDSAVYLCASSLTALDPRVQETQYFGPGTRLLVL.

The sample holds a few counts of this clone. The chain employs TRBV7-9 and TRBJ1-3; D not certain. Trimming shortened V by 6 bases and J by 0 bases, and 9 bases separated the two germline ends. Germline CDR1 is SEHNR and CDR2 is FQNEAQ (reference sequence). The CDR3 totals 14 residues. The CDR3 loop reads CASRGRDSGNTIYF. DNA for the CDR3: TGTGCCAGCAGAGGTCGGGACTCTGGAAACACCATATATTTT.

The chain combines TRBV9 with TRBJ2-7, with TRBD2 matching over 15 bases. This CDR3 has 18 amino acids. CDR1 and CDR2 (germline): SGDLS, YYNGEE. With V trimmed by 4 bases and J by 0 bases, 8 bases remained unmatched. The CDR3 here is CASSFRTSGRDSSYEQYF. CDR3 nucleotides: TGTGCCAGCAGCTTCCGGACTAGCGGGAGGGACAGCTCCTACGAGCAGTACTTC.

V usage is TRBV5-1 and J usage is TRBJ2-3; TRBD2 matches at 15 bases. CDR1 is SGHRS, CDR2 YFSETQ, per germline. The trim removed 0 bases at V and 4 bases at J, leaving 0 bases unmatched. The CDR3 contains 16 residues. The DNA for the CDR3 is TGCGCCAGCAGCTTGGGGACTAGCGGGAGGGCAGATACGCAGTATTTT. Protein sequence: CASSLGTSGRADTQYF.

The CDR3 spells CASSLDPREYGYTF. In nucleotides, the CDR3 is TGTGCCAGCAGCTTGGACCCTCGGGAGTATGGCTACACCTTC. This chain joins TRBV5-6 and TRBJ1-2; D call uncertain. CDR1 is SGHDT, CDR2 YYEEEE, per germline. The V gene lost 0 bases and the J gene lost 5 bases, with 11 bases spanning the gap. The CDR3 is made up of 14 amino acids.